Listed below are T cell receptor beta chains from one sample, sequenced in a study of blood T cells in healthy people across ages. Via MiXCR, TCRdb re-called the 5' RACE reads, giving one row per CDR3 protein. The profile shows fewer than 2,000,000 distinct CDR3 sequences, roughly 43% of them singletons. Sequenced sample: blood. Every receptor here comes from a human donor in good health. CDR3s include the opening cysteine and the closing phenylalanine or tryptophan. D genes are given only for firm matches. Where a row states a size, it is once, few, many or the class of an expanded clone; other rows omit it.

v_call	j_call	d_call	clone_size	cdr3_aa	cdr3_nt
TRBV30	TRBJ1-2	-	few	CAWSVNFLPADGYTF	TGTGCCTGGAGTGTAAACTTTCTCCCTGCGGATGGCTACACCTTC
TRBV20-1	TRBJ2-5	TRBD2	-	CSARETSGEQYF	TGCAGTGCTAGAGAGACTAGCGGGGAGCAGTACTTC
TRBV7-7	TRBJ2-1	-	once	CASSFGDDEQFF	TGTGCCAGCAGCTTTGGGGACGATGAGCAGTTCTTC
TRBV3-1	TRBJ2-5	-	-	CASSQGRRGPQYF	TGTGCCAGCAGCCAAGGTCGACGGGGGCCCCAGTACTTC
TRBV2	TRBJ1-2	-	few	CASIPDSQNYGYTF	TGTGCCAGCATCCCGGACAGTCAGAACTATGGCTACACCTTC
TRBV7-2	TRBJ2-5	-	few	CASSSSGAIQETQYF	TGTGCCAGCAGCTCTTCTGGCGCTATCCAAGAGACCCAGTACTTC
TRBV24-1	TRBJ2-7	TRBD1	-	CATSNPGQGRPTQQYF	TGTGCCACCAGTAATCCTGGACAGGGGCGGCCTACGCAGCAGTACTTC
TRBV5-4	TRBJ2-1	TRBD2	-	CASSDRTSGNEQFF	TGTGCCAGCAGCGATAGGACTAGCGGCAATGAGCAGTTCTTC
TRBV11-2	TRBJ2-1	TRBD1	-	CASSLGQRNYNEQFF	TGTGCCAGCAGCCTGGGACAGAGAAACTACAATGAGCAGTTCTTC
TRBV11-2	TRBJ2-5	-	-	CASRVRGGGTSETQYF	TGTGCCAGCAGGGTGAGAGGCGGGGGCACTTCAGAGACCCAGTACTTC
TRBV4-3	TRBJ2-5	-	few	CASSRGTTETQYF	TGCGCCAGCAGCCGAGGGACGACAGAGACCCAGTACTTC
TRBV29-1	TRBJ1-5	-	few	CSVRGGDQPQHF	TGCAGCGTTCGCGGGGGCGATCAGCCCCAGCATTTT
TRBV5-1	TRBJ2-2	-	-	CASSWTWNTGELFF	TGCGCCAGCAGCTGGACTTGGAACACCGGGGAGCTGTTTTTT
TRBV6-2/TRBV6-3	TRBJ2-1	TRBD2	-	CASSYTGLAGGGEQFF	TGTGCCAGCAGTTACACGGGACTAGCGGGGGGGGGTGAGCAGTTCTTC
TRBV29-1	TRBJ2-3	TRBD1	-	CSVDETGWATDTQYF	TGCAGCGTTGATGAGACAGGGTGGGCGACAGATACGCAGTATTTT
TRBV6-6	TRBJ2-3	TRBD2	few	CASSVTSGGSTDTQYF	TGTGCCAGCAGTGTAACTAGCGGGGGAAGCACAGATACGCAGTATTTT
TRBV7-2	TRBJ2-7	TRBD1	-	CASSSHRQGVGEQYF	TGTGCCAGCAGCTCCCACCGACAGGGGGTGGGCGAGCAGTACTTC
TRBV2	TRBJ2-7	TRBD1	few	CASSATGQPIYEQYF	TGTGCCAGCAGTGCGACAGGGCAGCCGATTTACGAGCAGTACTTC
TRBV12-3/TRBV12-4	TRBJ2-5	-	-	CASRPRLGPQETQYF	TGTGCCAGCAGACCAAGACTAGGCCCGCAGGAGACCCAGTACTTC
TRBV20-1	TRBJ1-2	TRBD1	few	CRLGGGYGYTF	TGCAGATTAGGGGGCGGCTATGGCTACACCTTC
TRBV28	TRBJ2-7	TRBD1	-	CASSRGQGGIEQYF	TGTGCCAGCAGTCGGGGACAGGGAGGCATCGAGCAGTACTTC
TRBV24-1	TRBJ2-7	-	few	CATSDTGRSLEAQYF	TGTGCCACCAGTGATACCGGACGCTCGTTGGAGGCCCAGTACTTC
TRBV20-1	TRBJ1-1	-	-	CSATRGGIDTEAFF	TGCAGTGCCACTAGGGGAGGGATAGACACTGAAGCTTTCTTT
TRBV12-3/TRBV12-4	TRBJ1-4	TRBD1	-	CASRETGGGNEKLFF	TGTGCCAGCAGGGAAACAGGGGGCGGGAATGAAAAACTGTTTTTT
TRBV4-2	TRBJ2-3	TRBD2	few	CASRIGTSDTDAQYF	TGTGCCAGCAGAATCGGGACTAGCGACACAGATGCGCAGTATTTT
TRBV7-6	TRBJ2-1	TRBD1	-	CASSIQGAYYEQFF	TGTGCCAGCAGCATACAGGGGGCTTACTACGAGCAGTTCTTC
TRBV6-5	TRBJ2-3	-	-	CASSYRGGASTDTQYF	TGTGCCAGCAGTTACCGCGGCGGGGCGAGCACAGATACGCAGTATTTT
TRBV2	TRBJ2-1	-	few	CASTGGSSSYNEQFF	TGTGCCAGCACCGGGGGCTCAAGCTCCTACAATGAGCAGTTCTTC
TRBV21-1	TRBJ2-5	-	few	CASSKVNTFWETQYF	TGTGCCAGCAGCAAAGTAAATACCTTTTGGGAGACCCAGTACTTC
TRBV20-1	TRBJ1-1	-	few	CSPTHLNTEAFF	TGCAGTCCCACGCATTTGAACACTGAAGCTTTCTTT
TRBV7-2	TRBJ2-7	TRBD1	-	CASSLRTGRWSYYEQYF	TGTGCCAGCAGCTTGAGGACAGGGCGGTGGTCTTACTACGAGCAGTACTTC
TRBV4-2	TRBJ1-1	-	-	CASSQNTLGTEAFF	TGTGCCAGCAGCCAGAACACCCTGGGCACTGAAGCTTTCTTT
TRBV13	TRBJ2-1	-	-	CASSLAQGINEQFF	TGTGCCAGCAGCTTAGCCCAGGGGATCAATGAGCAGTTCTTC
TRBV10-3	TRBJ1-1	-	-	CAISESLGGDSEAFF	TGTGCCATCAGTGAGTCTCTAGGGGGTGATAGTGAAGCTTTCTTT
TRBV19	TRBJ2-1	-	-	CASSMISNEQFF	TGTGCCAGTAGTATGATCAGTAATGAGCAGTTCTTC
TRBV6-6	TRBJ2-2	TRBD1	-	CASTGETGELFF	TGTGCCAGTACAGGGGAAACCGGGGAGCTGTTTTTT
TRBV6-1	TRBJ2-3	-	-	CASSVLVGDTQYF	TGTGCCAGCAGTGTTTTGGTAGGAGATACGCAGTATTTT
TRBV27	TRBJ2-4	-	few	CASSPWKGTGARNIQYF	TGTGCCAGCAGTCCCTGGAAGGGAACGGGAGCCAGAAACATTCAGTACTTC
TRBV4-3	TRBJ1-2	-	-	CASSQEVLEDYGYTF	TGCGCCAGCAGCCAAGAGGTGTTAGAGGACTATGGCTACACCTTC
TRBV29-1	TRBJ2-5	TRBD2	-	CSTGTSGGAKETQYF	TGCAGCACCGGGACTAGCGGGGGGGCCAAGGAGACCCAGTACTTC
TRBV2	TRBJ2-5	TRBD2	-	CASPAQISGALGAQYF	TGTGCCAGTCCTGCCCAGATTAGCGGGGCCCTGGGGGCCCAGTACTTC
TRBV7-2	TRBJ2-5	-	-	CASSFARVAETQYF	TGTGCCAGCAGCTTCGCGCGGGTGGCCGAGACCCAGTACTTC
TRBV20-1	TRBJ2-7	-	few	CSAWALFVPDEQYF	TGCAGTGCGTGGGCCCTTTTTGTACCCGACGAGCAGTACTTC
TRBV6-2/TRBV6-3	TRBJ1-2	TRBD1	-	CASLEPGTGYGYTF	TGTGCCAGCTTGGAGCCTGGGACAGGGTACGGCTACACCTTC
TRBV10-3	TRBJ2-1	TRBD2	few	CAISESSGVNEQFF	TGTGCCATCAGTGAGTCCAGCGGGGTTAATGAGCAGTTCTTC